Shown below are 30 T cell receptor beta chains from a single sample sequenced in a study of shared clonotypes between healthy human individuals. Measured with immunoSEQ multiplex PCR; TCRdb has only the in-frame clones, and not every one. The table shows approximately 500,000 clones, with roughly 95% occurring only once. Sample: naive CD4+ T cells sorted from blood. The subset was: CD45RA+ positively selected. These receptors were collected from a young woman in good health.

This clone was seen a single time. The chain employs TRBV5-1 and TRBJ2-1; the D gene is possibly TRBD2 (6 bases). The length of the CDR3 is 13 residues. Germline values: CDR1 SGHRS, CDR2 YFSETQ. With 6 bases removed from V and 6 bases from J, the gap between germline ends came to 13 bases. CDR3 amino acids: CASKLNGGNEQFF. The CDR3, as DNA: TGCGCCAGCAAATTAAACGGGGGCAATGAGCAGTTCTTC.

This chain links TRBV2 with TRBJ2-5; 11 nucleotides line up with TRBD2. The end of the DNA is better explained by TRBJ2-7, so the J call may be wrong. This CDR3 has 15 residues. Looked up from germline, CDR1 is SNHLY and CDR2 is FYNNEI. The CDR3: CASSNRRLAGNEQYF. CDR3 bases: TGTGCCAGCAGTAACCGTAGACTAGCGGGAAACGAGCAGTACTTC.

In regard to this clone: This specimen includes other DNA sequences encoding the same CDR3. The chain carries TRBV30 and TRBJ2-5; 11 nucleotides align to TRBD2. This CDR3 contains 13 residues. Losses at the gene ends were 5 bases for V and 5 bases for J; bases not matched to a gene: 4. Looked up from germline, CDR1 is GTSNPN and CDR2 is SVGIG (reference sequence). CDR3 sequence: CAWELAGVETQYF. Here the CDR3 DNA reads TGTGCCTGGGAACTAGCGGGAGTGGAGACCCAGTACTTC.

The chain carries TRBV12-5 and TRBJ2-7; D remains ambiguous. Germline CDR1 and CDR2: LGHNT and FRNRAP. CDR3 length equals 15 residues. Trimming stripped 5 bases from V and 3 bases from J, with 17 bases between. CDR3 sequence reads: CASGPPPEGFYEQYF. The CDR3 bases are TGTGCTAGTGGTCCACCACCCGAAGGGTTCTACGAGCAGTACTTC.

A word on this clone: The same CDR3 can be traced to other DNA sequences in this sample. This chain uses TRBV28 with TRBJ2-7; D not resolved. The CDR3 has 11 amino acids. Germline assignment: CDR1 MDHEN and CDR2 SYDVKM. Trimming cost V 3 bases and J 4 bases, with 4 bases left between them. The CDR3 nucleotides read TGTGCCAGCAGTTTTCTATACGAGCAGTACTTC. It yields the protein CASSFLYEQYF.

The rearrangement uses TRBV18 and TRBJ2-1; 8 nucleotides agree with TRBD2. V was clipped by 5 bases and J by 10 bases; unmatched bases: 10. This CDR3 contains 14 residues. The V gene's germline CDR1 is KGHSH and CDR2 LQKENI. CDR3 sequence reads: CASSKAGGSREQFF. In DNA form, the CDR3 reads TGTGCCAGCTCAAAGGCGGGAGGATCCCGAGAGCAGTTCTTC.

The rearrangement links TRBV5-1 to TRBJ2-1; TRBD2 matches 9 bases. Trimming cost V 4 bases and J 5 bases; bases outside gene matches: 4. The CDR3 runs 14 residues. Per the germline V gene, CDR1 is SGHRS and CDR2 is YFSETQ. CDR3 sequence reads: CASSRLADDNEQFF. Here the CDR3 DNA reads TGCGCCAGCAGCCGACTAGCGGATGACAATGAGCAGTTCTTC. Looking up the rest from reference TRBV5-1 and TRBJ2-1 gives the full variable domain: KAGVTQTPRYLIKTRGQQVTLSCSPISGHRSVSWYQQTPGQGLQFLFEYFSETQRNKGNFPGRFSGRQFSNSRSEMNVSTLELGDSALYLCASSRLADDNEQFFGPGTRLTVL.

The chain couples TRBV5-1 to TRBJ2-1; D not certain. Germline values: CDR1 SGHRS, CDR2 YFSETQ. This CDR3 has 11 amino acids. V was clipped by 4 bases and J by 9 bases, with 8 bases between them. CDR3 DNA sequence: TGCGCCAGCAGCGCTGACTCTGAGCAGTTCTTC. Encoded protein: CASSADSEQFF.

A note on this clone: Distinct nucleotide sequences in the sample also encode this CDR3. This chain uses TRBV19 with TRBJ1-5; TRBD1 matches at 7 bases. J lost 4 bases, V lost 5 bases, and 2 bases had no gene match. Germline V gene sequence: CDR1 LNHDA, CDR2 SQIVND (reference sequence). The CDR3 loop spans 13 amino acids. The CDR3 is CASSGTVNQPQHF. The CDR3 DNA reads TGTGCCAGTAGTGGGACAGTTAATCAGCCCCAGCATTTT.

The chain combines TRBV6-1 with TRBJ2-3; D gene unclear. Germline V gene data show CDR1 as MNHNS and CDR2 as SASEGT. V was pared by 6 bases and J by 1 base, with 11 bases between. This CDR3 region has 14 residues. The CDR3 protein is CASRDIYGTDTQYF. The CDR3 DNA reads TGTGCCAGCAGAGATATATACGGCACAGATACGCAGTATTTT.

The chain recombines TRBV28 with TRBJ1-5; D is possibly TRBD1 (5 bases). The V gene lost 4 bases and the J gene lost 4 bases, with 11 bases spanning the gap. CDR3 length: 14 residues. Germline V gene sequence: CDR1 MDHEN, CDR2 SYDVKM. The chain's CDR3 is CASSWQGGNQPQHF. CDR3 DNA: TGTGCCAGCAGTTGGCAGGGCGGGAATCAGCCCCAGCATTTT.

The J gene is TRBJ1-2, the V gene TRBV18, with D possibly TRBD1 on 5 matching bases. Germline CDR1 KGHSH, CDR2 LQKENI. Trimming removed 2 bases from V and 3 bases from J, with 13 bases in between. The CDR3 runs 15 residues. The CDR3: CASSPGQGRDYGYTF. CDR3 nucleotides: TGTGCCAGCTCACCAGGTCAGGGAAGGGACTATGGCTACACCTTC.

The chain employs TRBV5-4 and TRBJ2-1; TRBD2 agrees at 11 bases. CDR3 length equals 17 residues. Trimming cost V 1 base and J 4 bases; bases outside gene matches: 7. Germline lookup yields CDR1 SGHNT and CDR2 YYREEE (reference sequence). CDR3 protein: CASSLMGGTSGYNEQFF. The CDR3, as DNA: TGTGCCAGCAGCTTGATGGGCGGGACTAGCGGTTACAATGAGCAGTTCTTC.

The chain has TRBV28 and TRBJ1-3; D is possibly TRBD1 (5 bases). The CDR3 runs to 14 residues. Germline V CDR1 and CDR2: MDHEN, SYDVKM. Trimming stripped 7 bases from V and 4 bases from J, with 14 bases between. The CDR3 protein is CASIEFRDGNTIYF. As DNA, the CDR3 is TGTGCCAGCATCGAGTTTCGGGACGGAAACACCATATATTTT. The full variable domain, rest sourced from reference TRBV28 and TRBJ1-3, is DVKVTQSSRYLVKRTGEKVFLECVQDMDHENMFWYRQDPGLGLRLIYFSYDVKMKEKGDIPEGYSVSREKKERFSLILESASTNQTSMYLCASIEFRDGNTIYFGEGSWLTVV.

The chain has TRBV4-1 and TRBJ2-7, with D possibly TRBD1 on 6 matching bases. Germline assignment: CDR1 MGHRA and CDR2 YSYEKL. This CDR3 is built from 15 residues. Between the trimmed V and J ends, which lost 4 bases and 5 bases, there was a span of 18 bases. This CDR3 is CASSPQGKRIDEQYF. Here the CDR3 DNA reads TGCGCCAGCAGCCCCCAGGGGAAAAGAATCGACGAGCAGTACTTC.

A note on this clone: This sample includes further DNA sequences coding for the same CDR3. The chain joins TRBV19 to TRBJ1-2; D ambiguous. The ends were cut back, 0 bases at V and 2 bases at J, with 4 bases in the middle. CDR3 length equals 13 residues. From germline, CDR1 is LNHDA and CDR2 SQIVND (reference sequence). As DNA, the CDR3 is TGTGCCAGTAGTATAGATGGGAACTATGGCTACACCTTC. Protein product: CASSIDGNYGYTF.

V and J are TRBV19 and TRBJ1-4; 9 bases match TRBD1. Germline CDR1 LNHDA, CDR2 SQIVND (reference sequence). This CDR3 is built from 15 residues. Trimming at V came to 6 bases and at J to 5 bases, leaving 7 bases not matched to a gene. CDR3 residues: CASRRPGTGNEKLFF. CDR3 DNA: TGTGCCAGTAGGCGTCCCGGGACAGGGAATGAAAAACTGTTTTTT. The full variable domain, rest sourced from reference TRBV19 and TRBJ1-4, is DGGITQSPKYLFRKEGQNVTLSCEQNLNHDAMYWYRQDPGQGLRLIYYSQIVNDFQKGDIAEGYSVSREKKESFPLTVTSAQKNPTAFYLCASRRPGTGNEKLFFGSGTQLSVL.

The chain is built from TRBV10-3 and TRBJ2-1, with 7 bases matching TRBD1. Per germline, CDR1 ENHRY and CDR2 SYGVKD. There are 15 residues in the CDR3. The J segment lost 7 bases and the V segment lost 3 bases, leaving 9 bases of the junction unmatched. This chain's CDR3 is CAISDVAGGRNEQFF. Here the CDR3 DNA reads TGTGCCATCAGTGATGTAGCAGGGGGACGGAATGAGCAGTTCTTC.

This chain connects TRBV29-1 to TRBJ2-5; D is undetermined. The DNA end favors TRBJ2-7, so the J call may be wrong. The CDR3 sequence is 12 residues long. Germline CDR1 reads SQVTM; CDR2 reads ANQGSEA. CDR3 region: CSVLASSHEQYF. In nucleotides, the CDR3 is TGCAGCGTACTGGCGTCTTCCCACGAGCAGTACTTC.

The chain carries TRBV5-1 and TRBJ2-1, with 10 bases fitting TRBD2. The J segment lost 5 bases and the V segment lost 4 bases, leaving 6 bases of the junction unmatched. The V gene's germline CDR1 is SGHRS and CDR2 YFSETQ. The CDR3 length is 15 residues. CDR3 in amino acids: CASSQTSGIDNEQFF. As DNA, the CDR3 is TGCGCCAGCAGCCAAACTAGCGGGATAGACAATGAGCAGTTCTTC.

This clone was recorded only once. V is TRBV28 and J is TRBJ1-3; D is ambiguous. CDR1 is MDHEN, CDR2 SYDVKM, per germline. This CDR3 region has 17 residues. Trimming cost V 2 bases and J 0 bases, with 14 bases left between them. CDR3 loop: CASSLNARISSGNTIYF. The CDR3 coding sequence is TGTGCCAGCAGTTTAAACGCCAGAATAAGCTCTGGAAACACCATATATTTT.

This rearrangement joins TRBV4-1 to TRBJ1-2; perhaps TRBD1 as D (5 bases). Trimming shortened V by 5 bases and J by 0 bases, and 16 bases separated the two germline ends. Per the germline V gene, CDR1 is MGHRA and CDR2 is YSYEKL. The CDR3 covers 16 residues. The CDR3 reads CASSVPGTSSNYGYTF. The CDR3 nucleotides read TGCGCCAGCAGCGTACCCGGGACCTCCTCTAACTATGGCTACACCTTC.

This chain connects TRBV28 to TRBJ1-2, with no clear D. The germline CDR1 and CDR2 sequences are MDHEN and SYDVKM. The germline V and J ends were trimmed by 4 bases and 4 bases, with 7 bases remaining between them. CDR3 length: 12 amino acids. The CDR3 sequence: CASSSDVYGYTF. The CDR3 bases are TGTGCCAGCAGTTCGGATGTCTATGGCTACACCTTC.

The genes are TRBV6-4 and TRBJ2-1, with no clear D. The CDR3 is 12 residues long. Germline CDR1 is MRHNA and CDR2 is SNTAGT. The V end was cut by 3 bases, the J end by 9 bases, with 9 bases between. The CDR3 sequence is CASSDYKGEQFF. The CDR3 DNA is TGTGCCAGCAGTGATTACAAGGGTGAGCAGTTCTTC.

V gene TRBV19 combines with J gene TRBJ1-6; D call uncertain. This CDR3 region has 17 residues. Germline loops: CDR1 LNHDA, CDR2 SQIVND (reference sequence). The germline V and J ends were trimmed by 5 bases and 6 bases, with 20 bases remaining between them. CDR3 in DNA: TGTGCCAGTAGTGCACTGACCGGGCTACAAAGTAATTCACCCCTCCACTTT. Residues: CASSALTGLQSNSPLHF.

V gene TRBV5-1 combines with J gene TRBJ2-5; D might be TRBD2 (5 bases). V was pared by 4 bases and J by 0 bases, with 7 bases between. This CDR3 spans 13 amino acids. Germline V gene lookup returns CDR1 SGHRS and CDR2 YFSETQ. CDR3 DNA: TGCGCCAGCAGCGAGAGGGACCAAGAGACCCAGTACTTC. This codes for CASSERDQETQYF.

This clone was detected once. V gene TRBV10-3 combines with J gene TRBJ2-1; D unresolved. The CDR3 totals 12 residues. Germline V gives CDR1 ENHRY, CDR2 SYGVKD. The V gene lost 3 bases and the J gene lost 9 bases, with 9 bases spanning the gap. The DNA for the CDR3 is TGTGCCATCAGTGACACTAACTCTGAGCAGTTCTTC. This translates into CAISDTNSEQFF.

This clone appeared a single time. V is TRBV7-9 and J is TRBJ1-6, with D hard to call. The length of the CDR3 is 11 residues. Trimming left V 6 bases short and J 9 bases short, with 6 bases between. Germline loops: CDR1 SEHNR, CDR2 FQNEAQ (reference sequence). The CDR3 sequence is CASSLVSPLHF. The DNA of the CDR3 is TGTGCCAGCAGTCTGGTTTCACCCCTCCACTTT.

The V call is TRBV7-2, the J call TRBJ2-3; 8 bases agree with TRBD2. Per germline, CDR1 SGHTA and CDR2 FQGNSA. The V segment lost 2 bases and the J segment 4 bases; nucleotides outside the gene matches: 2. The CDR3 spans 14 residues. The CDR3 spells CASSLSGGPDTQYF. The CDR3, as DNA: TGTGCCAGCAGCTTATCGGGAGGGCCAGATACGCAGTATTTT. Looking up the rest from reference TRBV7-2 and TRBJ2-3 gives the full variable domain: GAGVSQSPSNKVTEKGKDVELRCDPISGHTALYWYRQSLGQGLEFLIYFQGNSAPDKSGLPSDRFSAERTGGSVSTLTIQRTQQEDSAVYLCASSLSGGPDTQYFGPGTRLTVL.

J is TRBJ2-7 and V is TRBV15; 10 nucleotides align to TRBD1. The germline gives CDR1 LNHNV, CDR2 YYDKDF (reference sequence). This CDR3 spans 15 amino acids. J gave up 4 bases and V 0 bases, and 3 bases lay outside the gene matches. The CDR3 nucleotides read TGTGCCACCAGCAGAGATGCGGGACAGGGGTACGAGCAGTACTTC. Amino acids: CATSRDAGQGYEQYF. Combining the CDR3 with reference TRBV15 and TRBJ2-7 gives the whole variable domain DAMVIQNPRYQVTQFGKPVTLSCSQTLNHNVMYWYQQKSSQAPKLLFHYYDKDFNNEADTPDNFQSRRPNTSFCFLDIRSPGLGDTAMYLCATSRDAGQGYEQYFGPGTRLTVT.